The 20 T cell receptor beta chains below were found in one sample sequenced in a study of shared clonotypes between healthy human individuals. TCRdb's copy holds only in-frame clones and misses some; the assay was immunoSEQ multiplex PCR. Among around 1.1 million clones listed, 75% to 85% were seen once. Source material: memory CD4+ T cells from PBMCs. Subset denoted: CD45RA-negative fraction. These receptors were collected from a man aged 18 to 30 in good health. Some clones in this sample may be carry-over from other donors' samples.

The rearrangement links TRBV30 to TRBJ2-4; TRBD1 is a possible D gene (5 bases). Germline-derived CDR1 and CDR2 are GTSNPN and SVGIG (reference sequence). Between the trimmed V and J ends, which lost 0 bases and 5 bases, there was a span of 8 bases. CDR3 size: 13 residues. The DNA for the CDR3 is TGTGCCTGGAGTGTACCCAGGGAAAACATTCAGTACTTC. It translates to CAWSVPRENIQYF.

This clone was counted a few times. The CDR3 nucleotides read TGCGCCAGCGGGGACAGCTTGAACACTGAAGCTTTCTTT. Translated, it gives CASGDSLNTEAFF. The chain has TRBV5-1 and TRBJ1-1, with TRBD1 identical over 7 bases. Germline V gene lookup returns CDR1 SGHRS and CDR2 YFSETQ. The junction had 3 bases not matched to a gene; V was cut back by 7 bases and J by 0 bases. The CDR3 covers 13 residues.

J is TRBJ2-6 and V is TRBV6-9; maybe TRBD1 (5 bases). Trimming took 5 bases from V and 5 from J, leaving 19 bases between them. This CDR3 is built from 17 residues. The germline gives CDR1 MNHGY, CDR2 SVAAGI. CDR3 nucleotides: TGTGCCAGCAGTAGGGGCTTACGACAAAGTCGGGCCAACGTCCTGACTTTC. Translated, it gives CASSRGLRQSRANVLTF.

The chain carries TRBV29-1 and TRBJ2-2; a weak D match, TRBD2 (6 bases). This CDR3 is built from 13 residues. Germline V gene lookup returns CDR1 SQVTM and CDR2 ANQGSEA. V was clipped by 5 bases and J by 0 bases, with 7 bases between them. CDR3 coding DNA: TGCAGCGTTACTAGCACGAACACCGGGGAGCTGTTTTTT. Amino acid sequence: CSVTSTNTGELFF.

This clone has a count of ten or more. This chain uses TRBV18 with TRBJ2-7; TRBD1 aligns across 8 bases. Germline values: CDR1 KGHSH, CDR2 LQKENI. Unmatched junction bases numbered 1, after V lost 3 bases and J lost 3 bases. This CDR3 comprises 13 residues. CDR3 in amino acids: CASSPTGVYEQYF. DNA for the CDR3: TGTGCCAGCTCACCGACAGGGGTCTACGAGCAGTACTTC.

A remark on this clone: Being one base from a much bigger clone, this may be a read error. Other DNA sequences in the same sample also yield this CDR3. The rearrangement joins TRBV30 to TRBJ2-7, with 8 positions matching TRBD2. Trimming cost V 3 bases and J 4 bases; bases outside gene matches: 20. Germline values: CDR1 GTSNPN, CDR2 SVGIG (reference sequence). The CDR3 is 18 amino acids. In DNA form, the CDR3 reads TGTGCCTGGAGCTCACCGGGGGGGGCTACTAGCGGTCTATACGAGCAGTACTTC. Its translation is CAWSSPGGATSGLYEQYF.

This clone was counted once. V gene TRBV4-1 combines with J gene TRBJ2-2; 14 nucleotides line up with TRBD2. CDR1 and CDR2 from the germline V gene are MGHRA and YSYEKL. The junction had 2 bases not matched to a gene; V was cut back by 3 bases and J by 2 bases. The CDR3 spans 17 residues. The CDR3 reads CASSQGTSGGNTGELFF. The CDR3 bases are TGCGCCAGCAGCCAGGGGACTAGCGGGGGAAACACCGGGGAGCTGTTTTTT.

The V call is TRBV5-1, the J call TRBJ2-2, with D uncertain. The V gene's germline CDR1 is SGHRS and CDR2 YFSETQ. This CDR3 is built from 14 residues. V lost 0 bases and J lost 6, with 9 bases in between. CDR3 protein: CASSLESAAGELFF. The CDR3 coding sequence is TGCGCCAGCAGCTTGGAATCCGCGGCCGGGGAGCTGTTTTTT.

In DNA form, the CDR3 reads TGCGCCAGCAGCCTAGGACTAGCGGGAGTCTACGAGCAGTACTTC. Translating gives CASSLGLAGVYEQYF. The chain employs TRBV4-1 and TRBJ2-5, with TRBD2 identical over 13 bases. The DNA end favors TRBJ2-7, so the J call may be wrong. Germline CDR1 and CDR2: MGHRA and YSYEKL. This CDR3 is built from 15 residues.

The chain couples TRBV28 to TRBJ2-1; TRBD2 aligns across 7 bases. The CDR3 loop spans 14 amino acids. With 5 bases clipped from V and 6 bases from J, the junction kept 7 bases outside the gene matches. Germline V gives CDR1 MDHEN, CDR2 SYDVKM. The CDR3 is CASSTQRGTNEQFF. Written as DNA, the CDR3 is TGTGCCAGCAGTACCCAGCGGGGTACCAATGAGCAGTTCTTC.

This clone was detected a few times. The CDR3 loop is CAIATTNTDTQYF. CDR3 sequence (DNA): TGTGCCATCGCCACTACCAACACAGATACGCAGTATTTT. The gene calls are TRBV7-2 and TRBJ2-3, with D uncertain. The germline V gene has CDR1 SGHTA and CDR2 FQGNSA. Trimming left V 10 bases short and J 2 bases short, with 13 bases between. The CDR3 sequence is 13 residues long.

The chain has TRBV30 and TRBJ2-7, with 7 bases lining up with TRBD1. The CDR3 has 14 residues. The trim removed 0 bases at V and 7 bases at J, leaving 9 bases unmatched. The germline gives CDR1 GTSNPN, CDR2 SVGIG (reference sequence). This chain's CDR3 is CAWSVPVRGTEQYF. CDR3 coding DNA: TGTGCCTGGAGTGTACCTGTCAGGGGGACAGAGCAGTACTTC.

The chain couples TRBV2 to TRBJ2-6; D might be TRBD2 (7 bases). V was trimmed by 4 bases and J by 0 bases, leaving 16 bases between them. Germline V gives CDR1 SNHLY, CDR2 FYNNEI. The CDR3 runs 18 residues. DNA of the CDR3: TGTGCCAGCAGTGGGAACGGGGGGCGAATCTCTGGGGCCAACGTCCTGACTTTC. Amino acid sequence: CASSGNGGRISGANVLTF.

The CDR3 sequence: CASSVLGTPGNTIYF. Written as DNA, the CDR3 is TGTGCCAGCAGCGTCCTAGGGACCCCGGGAAACACCATATATTTT. This chain uses TRBV9 with TRBJ1-3; perhaps TRBD1 as D (5 bases). V lost 2 bases and J 4 bases, leaving 13 bases between the germline ends. The germline CDR1 and CDR2 sequences are SGDLS and YYNGEE. This CDR3 region has 15 residues.

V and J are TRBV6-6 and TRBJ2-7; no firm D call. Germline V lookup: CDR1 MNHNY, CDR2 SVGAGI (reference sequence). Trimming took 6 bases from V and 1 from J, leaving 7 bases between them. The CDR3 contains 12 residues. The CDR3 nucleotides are TGTGCCAGCAGCCTACAATCCTACGAGCAGTACTTC. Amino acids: CASSLQSYEQYF.

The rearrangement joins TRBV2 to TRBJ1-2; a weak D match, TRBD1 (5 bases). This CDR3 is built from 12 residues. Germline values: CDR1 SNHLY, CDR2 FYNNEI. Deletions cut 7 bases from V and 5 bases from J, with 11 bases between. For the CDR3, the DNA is TGTGCCAGCACCGGGACTTATTATGGCTACACCTTC. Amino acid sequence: CASTGTYYGYTF.

The CDR3 region has the DNA TGTGCCTGGAGCCCCCTAGAGACCCAGTACTTC. Its protein is CAWSPLETQYF. The J gene is TRBJ2-5, the V gene TRBV30; no definite D call. Germline assignment: CDR1 GTSNPN and CDR2 SVGIG (reference sequence). The CDR3 is 11 amino acids. The V and J ends lost 3 bases and 4 bases respectively, with 6 bases between them.

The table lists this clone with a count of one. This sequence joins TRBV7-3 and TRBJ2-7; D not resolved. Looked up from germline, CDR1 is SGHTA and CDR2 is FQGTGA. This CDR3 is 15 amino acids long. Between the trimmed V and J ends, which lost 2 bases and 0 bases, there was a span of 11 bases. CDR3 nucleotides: TGTGCCAGCAGCTTAGGGCAGCCGAGCTCCTACGAGCAGTACTTC. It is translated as CASSLGQPSSYEQYF.

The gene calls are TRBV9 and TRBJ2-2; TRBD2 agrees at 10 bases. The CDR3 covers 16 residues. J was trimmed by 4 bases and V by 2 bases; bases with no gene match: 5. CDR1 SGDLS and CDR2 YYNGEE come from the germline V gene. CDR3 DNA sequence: TGTGCCAGCAGCGTCGGGACTAGCGCTACCACCGGGGAGCTGTTTTTT. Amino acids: CASSVGTSATTGELFF.

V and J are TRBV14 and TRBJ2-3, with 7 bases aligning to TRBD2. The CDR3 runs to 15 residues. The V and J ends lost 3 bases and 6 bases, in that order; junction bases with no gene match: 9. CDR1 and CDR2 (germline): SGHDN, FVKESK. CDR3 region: CASSQSKTSLDTQYF. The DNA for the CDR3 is TGTGCCAGCAGCCAGAGTAAGACTAGCCTGGATACGCAGTATTTT. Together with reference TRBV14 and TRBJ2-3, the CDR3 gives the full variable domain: EAGVTQFPSHSVIEKGQTVTLRCDPISGHDNLYWYRRVMGKEIKFLLHFVKESKQDESGMPNNRFLAERTGGTYSTLKVQPAELEDSGVYFCASSQSKTSLDTQYFGPGTRLTVL.